Listed here are 27 T cell receptor beta chains from one sample, sequenced in a study of Ad26.COV2.S vaccination and SARS-CoV-2 variants (dated by TCRdb to about 2021). Libraries were prepared through the immunoSEQ multiplex PCR assay. Held by TCRdb, this immuneACCESS table contains in-frame sequences only and omits some clones. Under half of the omission traces to an unresolved V gene where checked; the cause of the rest is unknown. Recorded for this sample are about 350,000 clones; 80% to 90% of them occurred a single time. Of the sample, roughly 3.3% is held by the ten largest clones. The sample's treatment or condition label, in plain terms: roughly 19 received Ad26.COV2.S at low or high dose, single or two shots; several received placebo; per-sample allocation not given. For vaccine and placebo recipients, repertoires were sequenced using samples collected on day 63 after the first injection.

This material consisted of peripheral blood, taken in a trial of Ad26.COV2.S vaccine versus placebo. The receptors originated from a person aged 18-65 years who received the Ad26.COV2.S COVID-19 vaccine or a placebo.

The CDR3 DNA reads TGTGCCAGCAGTTACCGAGACGTAGGGTACGAGCAGTACTTC. Encoded protein: CASSYRDVGYEQYF. The gene calls are TRBV6-5 and TRBJ2-7; D is unclear. Trimming cost V 2 bases and J 4 bases, with 12 bases left between them. Germline assignment: CDR1 MNHEY and CDR2 SVGAGI. CDR3 length equals 14 residues.

V usage is TRBV5-8 and J usage is TRBJ2-3; 7 bases match TRBD2. This CDR3 region has 13 residues. The V segment lost 4 bases and the J segment 3 bases; nucleotides outside the gene matches: 2. CDR1 and CDR2 from the germline V gene are SGHTS and YDEGEE. The CDR3 sequence: CASSPGGTDTQYF. In DNA form, the CDR3 reads TGTGCCAGCAGCCCCGGGGGGACAGATACGCAGTATTTT.

The V gene is TRBV30, the J gene TRBJ1-3, with D possibly being TRBD1 (5 bases). Trimming removed 7 bases at V and 0 bases at J, with 13 bases between. Looked up from germline, CDR1 is GTSNPN and CDR2 is SVGIG (reference sequence). The CDR3 extends over 14 amino acids. CDR3 sequence reads: CASKTGGSGNTIYF. CDR3 DNA: TGTGCCTCTAAGACGGGGGGCTCTGGAAACACCATATATTTT.

The chain carries TRBV7-2 and TRBJ2-7, with 8 bases that match TRBD1. V lost 2 bases and J lost 4; bases outside the gene matches: 7. The CDR3 totals 15 residues. Germline CDR1 and CDR2: SGHTA and FQGNSA. The CDR3 bases are TGTGCCAGCAGCTTATCTACACAGGGGGAATACGAGCAGTACTTC. It encodes CASSLSTQGEYEQYF.

The chain is built from TRBV6-5 and TRBJ2-2; D might be TRBD1 or TRBD2, each matching 6 bases. Trimming removed 6 bases from V and 6 bases from J, with 14 bases in between. Germline lookup yields CDR1 MNHEY and CDR2 SVGAGI. The CDR3 has 14 residues. The CDR3 protein is CASSKRGGPGELFF. The CDR3 DNA reads as TGTGCCAGCAGCAAGAGAGGGGGGCCCGGGGAGCTGTTTTTT.

This sequence joins TRBV7-9 and TRBJ2-5, with unresolved D. The V end lost 1 base, the J end lost 4 bases, and 1 base lay between the germline ends. The germline V gene has CDR1 SEHNR and CDR2 FQNEAQ (reference sequence). CDR3 length: 11 amino acids. CDR3 sequence reads: CASSLVETQYF. Here the CDR3 DNA reads TGTGCCAGCAGCTTAGTAGAGACCCAGTACTTC.

As to this clone: This CDR3 is also generated by other DNA sequences in the sample. The V and J genes are TRBV27 and TRBJ1-1; 10 bases align to TRBD1. Germline loops: CDR1 MNHEY, CDR2 SMNVEV (reference sequence). The CDR3 is 14 amino acids. J was trimmed by 4 bases and V by 5 bases; bases with no gene match: 4. The chain's CDR3 is CASSLRTGGTEAFF. In DNA, the CDR3 is TGTGCCAGCAGTCTACGGACAGGGGGCACTGAAGCTTTCTTT.

The genes are TRBV5-1 and TRBJ1-5; D remains ambiguous. V dropped 0 bases and J dropped 3 bases, with 10 bases sitting between them. CDR1 SGHRS and CDR2 YFSETQ come from the germline V gene. This CDR3 region has 15 residues. CDR3 coding DNA: TGCGCCAGCAGCTTGGCGTTGGGGAACAATCAGCCCCAGCATTTT. It is translated as CASSLALGNNQPQHF.

The chain combines TRBV7-2 with TRBJ2-7, with D perhaps TRBD2 (6 bases). CDR1 is SGHTA and CDR2 is FQGNSA in the germline V gene. V was shortened by 5 bases and J by 3 bases, with 17 bases between the two germline ends. CDR3 size: 15 residues. CDR3 residues: CASSRGTVKNYEQYF. The CDR3 DNA reads as TGTGCCAGCAGCCGCGGGACTGTAAAGAACTACGAGCAGTACTTC.

This chain uses TRBV9 with TRBJ1-1; no firm D call. The length of the CDR3 is 12 residues. V lost 3 bases to trimming and J lost 6 bases, with 9 bases between them. CDR1 and CDR2 (germline): SGDLS, YYNGEE. The CDR3 DNA follows: TGTGCCAGCAGCGGTCTAGAGGCTGAAGCTTTCTTT. This sequence encodes CASSGLEAEAFF.

The chain carries TRBV27 and TRBJ2-2; TRBD1 agrees at 10 bases. From germline, CDR1 is MNHEY and CDR2 SMNVEV (reference sequence). The junction had 18 bases not matched to a gene; V was cut back by 5 bases and J by 6 bases. The CDR3 has 19 amino acids. The CDR3 nucleotides are TGTGCCAGCAGTCCCGCCCCCGGACAGGGGGGTCCTGAGGCCGGGGAGCTGTTTTTT. It translates to CASSPAPGQGGPEAGELFF.

Only one count was recorded for this clone. This chain connects TRBV10-3 to TRBJ2-1; D remains ambiguous. CDR3 length: 14 amino acids. Germline V gives CDR1 ENHRY, CDR2 SYGVKD. The ends were cut back, 4 bases at V and 8 bases at J, with 15 bases in the middle. The CDR3 loop reads CAISVDGLSHEQFF. The CDR3 nucleotides read TGTGCCATCAGTGTGGACGGGTTAAGCCATGAGCAGTTCTTC.

J is TRBJ2-1 and V is TRBV10-1; the match to TRBD2 covers 7 bases. With 0 bases clipped from V and 4 bases from J, the junction kept 0 bases outside the gene matches. Germline V lookup: CDR1 WNHNN, CDR2 SYGVQD (reference sequence). This CDR3 spans 14 amino acids. CDR3 DNA sequence: TGCGCCAGCAGTGAGTCGCGGGGGTACAATGAGCAGTTCTTC. Residues: CASSESRGYNEQFF.

On this clone: One junction end disagrees with the germline gene, perhaps due to a read error. The sample holds other DNA sequences that translate to the same CDR3. The V gene is TRBV7-2, the J gene TRBJ1-5; D gene ambiguous. Germline V CDR1 and CDR2: SGHTA, FQGNSA. CDR3 size: 14 residues. The CDR3 here is CASSLGNSNQPQHF. CDR3 nucleotides: TGTGCCAGCAGCTTAGGAAATAGCAATCAGCCCCAACATTTT. Together with reference TRBV7-2 and TRBJ1-5, the CDR3 gives the full variable domain: GAGVSQSPSNKVTEKGKDVELRCDPISGHTALYWYRQSLGQGLEFLIYFQGNSAPDKSGLPSDRFSAERTGGSVSTLTIQRTQQEDSAVYLCASSLGNSNQPQHFGDGTRLSIL.

The rearrangement joins TRBV9 to TRBJ1-3; D call uncertain. Germline V gene sequence: CDR1 SGDLS, CDR2 YYNGEE. The CDR3 has 15 amino acids. Between the trimmed V and J ends, which lost 0 bases and 0 bases, there was a span of 7 bases. The CDR3 bases are TGTGCCAGCAGCGTAGAGGGCCTCTCTGGAAACACCATATATTTT. This encodes CASSVEGLSGNTIYF.

The chain employs TRBV6-5 and TRBJ1-3; D uncertain. V lost 0 bases and J lost 5, with 5 bases in between. From germline, CDR1 is MNHEY and CDR2 SVGAGI. The CDR3 is 13 residues long. In DNA, the CDR3 is TGTGCCAGCAGTTACTCGTATCGAAACACCATATATTTT. Its translation is CASSYSYRNTIYF.

The chain recombines TRBV12-3 or TRBV12-4 with TRBJ2-2, with D perhaps being TRBD1 or TRBD2 (5 bases each). The V gene lost 8 bases and the J gene lost 2 bases, with 9 bases spanning the gap. The CDR3 has 13 residues. The CDR3 DNA sequence: TGTGCCAGCGGGACGTATAACACCGGGGAGCTGTTTTTT. Protein product: CASGTYNTGELFF.

The chain uses TRBV5-6 and TRBJ2-3; TRBD2 agrees at 10 bases. The V and J ends lost 3 bases and 2 bases, in that order; junction bases with no gene match: 6. The CDR3 length is 16 residues. CDR1 and CDR2 from the germline V gene are SGHDT and YYEEEE. The CDR3 is CASSYLAGVTTDTQYF. CDR3 coding DNA: TGTGCCAGCAGCTACCTAGCGGGAGTCACCACAGATACGCAGTATTTT.

The gene calls are TRBV5-1 and TRBJ1-1; a possible D gene is TRBD1 (5 bases). Germline lookup yields CDR1 SGHRS and CDR2 YFSETQ. The CDR3 loop spans 14 amino acids. Trimming removed 5 bases from V and 6 bases from J, with 17 bases in between. The chain's CDR3 is CASRSGAGSPEAFF. The CDR3 region has the DNA TGCGCCAGCAGAAGCGGGGCCGGGTCCCCTGAAGCTTTCTTT.

The chain combines TRBV5-8 with TRBJ2-5; D uncertain. Trimming removed 2 bases from V and 2 bases from J, with 7 bases in between. Germline values: CDR1 SGHTS, CDR2 YDEGEE. The CDR3 extends over 13 amino acids. Written as DNA, the CDR3 is TGTGCCAGCAGCTTTTCGGCACAAGAGACCCAGTACTTC. Translation: CASSFSAQETQYF.

This chain joins TRBV7-6 and TRBJ1-4; 7 bases are shared with TRBD1. The CDR3 loop spans 14 amino acids. Germline values: CDR1 SGHVS, CDR2 FNYEAQ. With 5 bases clipped from V and 8 bases from J, the junction kept 8 bases outside the gene matches. CDR3: CASSPTGYGEKLFF. The CDR3 bases are TGTGCCAGCAGCCCGACAGGGTATGGCGAAAAACTGTTTTTT.

The V and J genes are TRBV7-2 and TRBJ2-7; 7 nucleotides align to TRBD2. Trimming removed 0 bases from V and 5 bases from J; junction bases left unmatched: 10. CDR1 is SGHTA, CDR2 FQGNSA, per germline. CDR3 length equals 16 residues. The CDR3 loop is CASSLAGGGSGNEQYF. The CDR3 DNA reads as TGTGCCAGCAGCTTAGCTGGAGGCGGGAGTGGCAACGAGCAGTACTTC.

The CDR3 DNA is TGTGCCAGCAGTTACTCAAGCAGGTCCTCCTACGAGCAGTACTTC. Its protein product is CASSYSSRSSYEQYF. This chain connects TRBV6-5 to TRBJ2-7; no clear D. Germline V CDR1 and CDR2: MNHEY, SVGAGI. Trimming shortened V by 0 bases and J by 0 bases, and 9 bases separated the two germline ends. The CDR3 totals 15 residues.

The chain has TRBV7-2 and TRBJ2-7; 13 positions match TRBD2. Looked up from germline, CDR1 is SGHTA and CDR2 is FQGNSA. With 2 bases clipped from V and 4 bases from J, the junction kept 11 bases outside the gene matches. This CDR3 contains 18 residues. The CDR3 region is CASSLNQATSGRGYEQYF. The CDR3 bases are TGTGCCAGCAGCTTAAATCAGGCCACTAGCGGGAGGGGGTACGAGCAGTACTTC.

The V and J genes are TRBV9 and TRBJ1-2; D unresolved. V gave up 0 bases and J gave up 0 bases, with 6 bases separating them. Per germline, CDR1 SGDLS and CDR2 YYNGEE. This CDR3 region has 14 residues. The CDR3 coding sequence is TGTGCCAGCAGCGTAGCCGCGCCTAACTATGGCTACACCTTC. Protein: CASSVAAPNYGYTF.

The chain links TRBV6-5 to TRBJ2-7; TRBD2 agrees at 11 bases. CDR1 is MNHEY, CDR2 SVGAGI, per germline. The V segment lost 2 bases and the J segment 4 bases; nucleotides outside the gene matches: 7. The CDR3 is 16 residues long. The CDR3 nucleotides are TGTGCCAGCAGTTACCAGGGACTAGCGGAGAAATACGAGCAGTACTTC. This codes for CASSYQGLAEKYEQYF.

The chain joins TRBV5-1 to TRBJ1-4, with a weak D call TRBD1 (5 bases). The V gene lost 5 bases and the J gene lost 4 bases, with 21 bases spanning the gap. The CDR3 spans 17 residues. The V gene's germline CDR1 is SGHRS and CDR2 YFSETQ. The CDR3 sequence is CASRRGYSAGDNEKLFF. Here the CDR3 DNA reads TGCGCCAGCAGACGGGGGTATTCAGCGGGGGATAATGAAAAACTGTTTTTT.